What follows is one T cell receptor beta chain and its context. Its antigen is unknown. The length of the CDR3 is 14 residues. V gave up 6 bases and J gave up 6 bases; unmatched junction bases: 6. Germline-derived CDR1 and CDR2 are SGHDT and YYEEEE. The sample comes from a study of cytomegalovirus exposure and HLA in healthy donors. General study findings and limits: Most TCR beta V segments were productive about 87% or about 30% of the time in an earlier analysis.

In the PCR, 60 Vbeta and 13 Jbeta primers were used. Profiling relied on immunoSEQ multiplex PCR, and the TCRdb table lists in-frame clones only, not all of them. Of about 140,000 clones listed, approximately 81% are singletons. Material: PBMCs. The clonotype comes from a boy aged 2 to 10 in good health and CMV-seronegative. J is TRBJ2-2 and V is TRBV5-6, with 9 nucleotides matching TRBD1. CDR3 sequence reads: CASTLQGAPGELFF. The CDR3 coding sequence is TGTGCCAGCACCTTACAGGGGGCCCCCGGGGAGCTGTTTTTT.